These 23 T cell receptor beta chains were sequenced from one sample in a study of T-cell memory formation after mild COVID-19. TCRdb ran MiXCR on the 5' RACE reads and lists one entry per CDR3 protein. The sample has approximately 200,000 distinct CDR3 sequences, around 15% seen once. The sequenced material came from PBMCs or a T cell subset sorted from them (not recorded which). These receptor sequences come from an adult woman who had mild COVID-19 (a few samples of this study predate the infection). Cell type and time point are not known.

The chain is built from TRBV30 and TRBJ2-1; 10 bases map to TRBD2. Losses at the gene ends were 2 bases for V and 6 bases for J; bases not matched to a gene: 4. This CDR3 has 14 amino acids. Germline V lookup: CDR1 GTSNPN, CDR2 SVGIG (reference sequence). Here the CDR3 DNA reads TGTGCCTGGAGTCCCGGACTAGCGGTCAATGAGCAGTTCTTC. Its translation: CAWSPGLAVNEQFF. Variable domain in full (rest from reference TRBV30 and TRBJ2-1): SQTIHQWPATLVQPVGSPLSLECTVEGTSNPNLYWYRQAAGRGLQLLFYSVGIGQISSEVPQNLSASRPQDRQFILSSKKLLLSDSGFYLCAWSPGLAVNEQFFGPGTRLTVL.

The chain recombines TRBV6-5 with TRBJ2-3; TRBD2 matches 13 bases. The CDR3 is made up of 16 amino acids. Trimming at V came to 6 bases and at J to 7 bases, leaving 10 bases not matched to a gene. Germline CDR1 reads MNHEY; CDR2 reads SVGAGI. The CDR3 DNA reads as TGTGCCAGCAGGCCCCCGGGACTAGCGGGAAGAAATACGCAGTATTTT. Its translation is CASRPPGLAGRNTQYF.

The chain carries TRBV20-1 and TRBJ1-2; TRBD1 agrees at 9 bases. The CDR3 is 15 residues long. V lost 6 bases to trimming and J lost 2 bases; unmatched junction nucleotides: 10. CDR1 is DFQATT and CDR2 is SNEGSKA in the germline V gene (reference sequence). CDR3 region: CSANLRQGGNYGYTF. The CDR3 nucleotides are TGCAGTGCGAACCTACGACAGGGGGGAAACTATGGCTACACCTTC.

The chain uses TRBV12-3 or TRBV12-4 and TRBJ2-3; 9 nucleotides agree with TRBD1. The CDR3 is 20 amino acids. V dropped 4 bases and J dropped 0; count of bases not matched to a gene: 17. CDR3 in DNA: TGTGCCAGCAGTTCCCGTGGCCCGGGACAGGGATTTTCTAGCACAGATACGCAGTATTTT. Its protein is CASSSRGPGQGFSSTDTQYF.

The rearrangement joins TRBV5-6 to TRBJ1-5, with D hard to call. V lost 1 base to trimming and J lost 3 bases, with 17 bases between them. The CDR3 contains 17 residues. The V gene's germline CDR1 is SGHDT and CDR2 YYEEEE. CDR3 residues: CASSLRGYIGLNQPQHF. The CDR3 nucleotides read TGTGCCAGCAGCTTGCGCGGATACATCGGACTCAATCAGCCCCAGCATTTT.

The V call is TRBV7-2, the J call TRBJ2-1; D possibly uses TRBD1 or TRBD2 (6 bases each). Between the trimmed V and J ends, which lost 5 bases and 0 bases, there was a span of 17 bases. Germline V gene sequence: CDR1 SGHTA, CDR2 FQGNSA. This CDR3 region has 17 residues. CDR3 nucleotide sequence: TGTGCCAGCAGCCCTAAAATCGGGGGCCGCTCCTACAATGAGCAGTTCTTC. Translated: CASSPKIGGRSYNEQFF. The full variable domain, completed using reference TRBV7-2 and TRBJ2-1, is GAGVSQSPSNKVTEKGKDVELRCDPISGHTALYWYRQSLGQGLEFLIYFQGNSAPDKSGLPSDRFSAERTGGSVSTLTIQRTQQEDSAVYLCASSPKIGGRSYNEQFFGPGTRLTVL.

The chain carries TRBV4-3 and TRBJ1-1; D is unclear. Trimming removed 1 base at V and 7 bases at J, with 13 bases between. The CDR3 has 14 amino acids. Germline V gene sequence: CDR1 LGHNA, CDR2 YSLEER. DNA of the CDR3: TGCGCCAGCAGCCAAGCTTCGGGGAAGGGTGAAGCTTTCTTT. This encodes CASSQASGKGEAFF.

This clonotype was recorded many times. The V call is TRBV5-1, the J call TRBJ2-3; D gene ambiguous. Trimming left V 0 bases short and J 2 bases short, with 4 bases between. CDR1 and CDR2 (germline): SGHRS, YFSETQ. This CDR3 comprises 13 residues. CDR3 sequence reads: CASSLAHTDTQYF. The CDR3 region has the DNA TGCGCCAGCAGCTTGGCCCACACAGATACGCAGTATTTT.

The chain employs TRBV30 and TRBJ1-1; D remains ambiguous. The CDR3 consists of 13 residues. V dropped 3 bases and J dropped 0 bases, with 8 bases sitting between them. Germline loops: CDR1 GTSNPN, CDR2 SVGIG (reference sequence). In DNA form, the CDR3 reads TGTGCCTGGAGGGGGTTGATGAACACTGAAGCTTTCTTT. Translated, it gives CAWRGLMNTEAFF. Complete variable domain (other parts from reference TRBV30 and TRBJ1-1): SQTIHQWPATLVQPVGSPLSLECTVEGTSNPNLYWYRQAAGRGLQLLFYSVGIGQISSEVPQNLSASRPQDRQFILSSKKLLLSDSGFYLCAWRGLMNTEAFFGQGTRLTVV.

This clonotype was seen only a few times. This chain joins TRBV7-9 and TRBJ2-5; D may be TRBD1 or TRBD2 (5 bases each). The CDR3 has 15 amino acids. Trimming pared 5 bases from V and 3 bases from J, leaving 16 bases between. CDR1 and CDR2 from the germline V gene are SEHNR and FQNEAQ (reference sequence). The CDR3 region has the DNA TGTGCCAGCAGCCGCCAAACAGGACTGGAAGAGACCCAGTACTTC. Amino acid sequence: CASSRQTGLEETQYF.

In its sample, this clonotype was seen a few times. The chain has TRBV29-1 and TRBJ2-5; D remains unclear. Germline V gene lookup returns CDR1 SQVTM and CDR2 ANQGSEA. V was cut by 4 bases and J by 5 bases, with 14 bases left in between. This CDR3 comprises 13 residues. CDR3 DNA: TGCAGCGTTGTAACGTCAGCGCGGGAGACCCAGTACTTC. Translating gives CSVVTSARETQYF.

The sample holds a few counts of this clonotype. The chain uses TRBV24-1 and TRBJ2-7; 12 bases align to TRBD1. The CDR3 covers 15 residues. Germline V gives CDR1 KGHDR, CDR2 SFDVKD. Trimming removed 3 bases from V and 6 bases from J; junction bases left unmatched: 5. In DNA, the CDR3 is TGTGCCACCAGTGATCCTGGGACAGGGGGCTCCGAGCAGTACTTC. Encoded protein: CATSDPGTGGSEQYF.

In DNA form, the CDR3 reads TGTGCCTGGAGGTCGATCGGCCGGGGGAGTACTGAAGCTTTCTTT. Protein: CAWRSIGRGSTEAFF. The chain is built from TRBV30 and TRBJ1-1; D might be TRBD1 (5 bases). The CDR3 spans 15 residues. The V and J ends lost 3 bases and 5 bases respectively, with 19 bases between them. CDR1 and CDR2 from the germline V gene are GTSNPN and SVGIG (reference sequence).

This clonotype has a handful of counts. This rearrangement joins TRBV11-3 to TRBJ2-7; tentative D call: TRBD2 (5 bases). Trimming took 2 bases from V and 2 from J, leaving 10 bases between them. This CDR3 contains 14 residues. CDR1 SGHNT and CDR2 YENEEA come from the germline V gene. CDR3 bases: TGTGCCAGCAGCTTAATGCGGGCAACCTACGAGCAGTACTTC. Translating it yields CASSLMRATYEQYF.

The V and J genes are TRBV20-1 and TRBJ2-7; 9 bases line up with TRBD2. Germline CDR1 reads DFQATT; CDR2 reads SNEGSKA (reference sequence). J lost 2 bases, V lost 7 bases, and 6 bases had no gene match. This CDR3 spans 13 amino acids. CDR3 sequence reads: CSGASGDPYEQYF. The CDR3 region has the DNA TGCAGTGGGGCTAGCGGGGACCCCTACGAGCAGTACTTC.

This chain uses TRBV2 with TRBJ2-2, with D possibly being TRBD1 or TRBD2 (5 bases each). Trimming removed 7 bases from V and 5 bases from J, with 11 bases in between. This CDR3 contains 13 residues. Germline lookup yields CDR1 SNHLY and CDR2 FYNNEI. The CDR3 reads CASIWGRTGELFF. The CDR3 nucleotides read TGTGCCAGCATCTGGGGACGGACCGGGGAGCTGTTTTTT.

This clonotype has only a few counts. The chain combines TRBV5-1 with TRBJ1-4, with D unclear. CDR1 and CDR2 (germline): SGHRS, YFSETQ. Trimming left V 0 bases short and J 3 bases short, with 9 bases between. The CDR3 is 15 amino acids. CDR3: CASSLGQYPNEKLFF. DNA of the CDR3: TGCGCCAGCAGCTTGGGGCAATATCCTAATGAAAAACTGTTTTTT.

This clonotype was detected a few times. The chain couples TRBV2 to TRBJ2-6, with a weak D call TRBD1 (6 bases). CDR3 size: 16 residues. Germline CDR1 SNHLY, CDR2 FYNNEI. Deletions cut 4 bases from V and 3 bases from J, with 13 bases between. The CDR3 loop is CASSGYRVGGANVLTF. CDR3 nucleotide sequence: TGTGCCAGCAGTGGTTACAGGGTTGGTGGGGCCAACGTCCTGACTTTC. Full variable domain (rest looked up from reference TRBV2 and TRBJ2-6): EPEVTQTPSHQVTQMGQEVILRCVPISNHLYFYWYRQILGQKVEFLVSFYNNEISEKSEIFDDQFSVERPDGSNFTLKIRSTKLEDSAMYFCASSGYRVGGANVLTFGAGSRLTVL.

V and J are TRBV24-1 and TRBJ2-2; D not resolved. The CDR3 is 14 amino acids. Germline-derived CDR1 and CDR2 are KGHDR and SFDVKD. Between the trimmed V and J ends, which lost 4 bases and 4 bases, there was a span of 9 bases. The CDR3 reads CATSESEPTGELFF. In DNA form, the CDR3 reads TGTGCCACCAGTGAGTCCGAGCCCACCGGGGAGCTGTTTTTT.

This clonotype was observed a single time. CDR3 sequence: CASSLAGNNEQFF. DNA of the CDR3: TGTGCCAGCAGTCTAGCGGGGAACAATGAGCAGTTCTTC. The chain combines TRBV7-3 with TRBJ2-1; 9 nucleotides line up with TRBD2. This CDR3 has 13 residues. Germline values: CDR1 SGHTA, CDR2 FQGTGA. The ends lost 6 bases at V and 5 bases at J; junction bases unmatched: 2. The full variable domain, its missing parts supplied by reference TRBV7-3 and TRBJ2-1, is GAGVSQTPSNKVTEKGKYVELRCDPISGHTALYWYRQSLGQGPEFLIYFQGTGAADDSGLPNDRFFAVRPEGSVSTLKIQRTERGDSAVYLCASSLAGNNEQFFGPGTRLTVL.

This sequence joins TRBV12-3 or TRBV12-4 and TRBJ2-2; a possible D gene is TRBD2 (6 bases). The CDR3 spans 14 residues. V lost 2 bases, J lost 5 bases, and 9 bases lay in between. For the CDR3, the DNA is TGTGCCAGCAGTTTACAGACTAGTACCGGGGAGCTGTTTTTT. Residues: CASSLQTSTGELFF.

This rearrangement joins TRBV12-3 or TRBV12-4 to TRBJ1-2; the D is unclear. The CDR3 has 11 residues. The germline V and J ends were trimmed by 6 bases and 8 bases, with 10 bases remaining between them. In DNA, the CDR3 is TGTGCCAGCAGCCTTGATACAGGCTACACCTTC. Translating it yields CASSLDTGYTF.

The genes are TRBV5-1 and TRBJ1-3; 8 positions agree with TRBD1. The CDR3 is made up of 15 amino acids. Trimming cost V 6 bases and J 4 bases; bases outside gene matches: 9. Germline CDR1 is SGHRS and CDR2 is YFSETQ. The CDR3 DNA sequence: TGCGCCAGCACTCCAGGGGGCTCCCAAGGAAACACCATATATTTT. Translated, it gives CASTPGGSQGNTIYF.